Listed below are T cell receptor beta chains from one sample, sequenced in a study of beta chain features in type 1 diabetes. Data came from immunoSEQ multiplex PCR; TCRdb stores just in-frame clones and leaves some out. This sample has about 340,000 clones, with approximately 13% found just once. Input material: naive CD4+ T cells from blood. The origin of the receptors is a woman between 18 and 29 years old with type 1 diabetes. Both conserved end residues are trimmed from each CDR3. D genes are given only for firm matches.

CDR3 protein: ASSSGLAGGPRSLDTQY
V gene: TRBV5-1
D gene: TRBD2

CDR3 protein: ASSLSTGYNEQF
V gene: TRBV7-6
D gene: TRBD1

CDR3 protein: ASSLYEGQIGEQF
V gene: TRBV5-1
D gene: TRBD1

CDR3 protein: AWRGLGNQPQH
V gene: TRBV30
D gene: NA

CDR3 protein: ASSQRLLAVNEQF
V gene: TRBV4-1
D gene: TRBD2

CDR3 protein: ASSLGTSGGYEQY
V gene: TRBV7-6
D gene: TRBD2

CDR3 protein: ASSLNGGRARDEQF
V gene: TRBV27
D gene: TRBD2

CDR3 protein: ASAGSGQPQETQY
V gene: TRBV4-1
D gene: NA

CDR3 protein: ASSLPTPDTQY
V gene: TRBV5-4
D gene: NA

CDR3 protein: ASSQVLSGRLEQF
V gene: TRBV14
D gene: TRBD2

CDR3 protein: ASSFNRNTIY
V gene: TRBV28
D gene: NA

CDR3 protein: ASSQGNYGYT
V gene: TRBV18
D gene: NA

CDR3 protein: ASSHGGEETQY
V gene: TRBV19
D gene: NA

CDR3 protein: ASSSGLIQETQY
V gene: TRBV5-4
D gene: NA

CDR3 protein: ASSHPLRGNEQF
V gene: TRBV4-1
D gene: NA

CDR3 protein: ASSRLVQETQY
V gene: TRBV7-6
D gene: NA

CDR3 protein: ASSSGDRSYGYT
V gene: TRBV28
D gene: NA

CDR3 protein: ASSFGTVMNTEAF
V gene: TRBV7-9
D gene: TRBD1

CDR3 protein: ASSLSQGNEKLF
V gene: TRBV27
D gene: NA

CDR3 protein: ASRLAGRETQY
V gene: TRBV2
D gene: TRBD2

CDR3 protein: ATSSGTTGVTDTQY
V gene: TRBV15
D gene: TRBD1

CDR3 protein: ASSPPPGITEAF
V gene: TRBV28
D gene: NA

CDR3 protein: ASSLAGGRETQY
V gene: TRBV5-4
D gene: TRBD2

CDR3 protein: ASSLERDEQY
V gene: TRBV11-2
D gene: NA

CDR3 protein: AWSPLTGYYEQY
V gene: TRBV30
D gene: NA

CDR3 protein: ASSEARVGIYGYT
V gene: TRBV2
D gene: NA

CDR3 protein: ASSFGQGANYGYT
V gene: TRBV11-3
D gene: TRBD1

CDR3 protein: ASSPPGTATYNEQF
V gene: TRBV13
D gene: TRBD1

CDR3 protein: ASSEETGYRGYT
V gene: TRBV7-2
D gene: NA

CDR3 protein: ASSGLQQGNTEAF
V gene: TRBV5-1
D gene: NA

CDR3 protein: SAGGGLEEKLF
V gene: TRBV29-1
D gene: NA

CDR3 protein: ASSRTPNTGELF
V gene: TRBV23-1
D gene: NA

CDR3 protein: SVLTGQSTDTQY
V gene: TRBV29-1
D gene: NA

CDR3 protein: ASSGSWGGETQY
V gene: TRBV19
D gene: TRBD2

CDR3 protein: AISRTDEQY
V gene: TRBV10-3
D gene: NA

CDR3 protein: ASSVGLGTGNYGYT
V gene: TRBV9
D gene: TRBD1

CDR3 protein: ASSHPGIAKNIQY
V gene: TRBV7-2
D gene: NA

CDR3 protein: ASSPGGYEQY
V gene: TRBV18
D gene: TRBD2